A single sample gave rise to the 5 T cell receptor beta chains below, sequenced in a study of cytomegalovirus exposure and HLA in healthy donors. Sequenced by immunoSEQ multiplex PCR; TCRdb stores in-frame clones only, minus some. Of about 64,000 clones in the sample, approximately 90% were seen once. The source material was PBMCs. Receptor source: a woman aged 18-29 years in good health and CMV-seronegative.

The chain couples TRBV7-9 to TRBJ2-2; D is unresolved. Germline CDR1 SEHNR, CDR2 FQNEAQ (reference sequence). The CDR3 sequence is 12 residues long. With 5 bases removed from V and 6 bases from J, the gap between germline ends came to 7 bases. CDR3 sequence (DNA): TGTGCCAGCAGCCCGTCCTCCGGGGAGCTGTTTTTT. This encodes CASSPSSGELFF.

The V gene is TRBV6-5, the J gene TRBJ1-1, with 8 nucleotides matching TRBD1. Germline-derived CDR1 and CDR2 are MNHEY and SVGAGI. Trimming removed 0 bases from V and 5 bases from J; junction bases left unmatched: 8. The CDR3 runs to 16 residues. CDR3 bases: TGTGCCAGCAGTTACTCGTGGACAGGGAGGCGGACTGAAGCTTTCTTT. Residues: CASSYSWTGRRTEAFF.

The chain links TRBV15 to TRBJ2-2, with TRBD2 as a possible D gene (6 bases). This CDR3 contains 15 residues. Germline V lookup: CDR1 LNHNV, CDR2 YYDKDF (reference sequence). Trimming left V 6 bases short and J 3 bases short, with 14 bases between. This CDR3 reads CATRRTGTHTGELFF. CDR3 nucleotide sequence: TGTGCCACCAGACGGACCGGGACTCACACCGGGGAGCTGTTTTTT.

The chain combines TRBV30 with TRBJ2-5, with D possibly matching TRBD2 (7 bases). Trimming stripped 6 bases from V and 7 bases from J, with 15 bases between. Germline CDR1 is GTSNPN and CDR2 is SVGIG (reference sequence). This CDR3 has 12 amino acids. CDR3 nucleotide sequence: TGTGCCTGCCAAGGGGGGGTCGGGACCCAGTACTTC. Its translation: CACQGGVGTQYF.

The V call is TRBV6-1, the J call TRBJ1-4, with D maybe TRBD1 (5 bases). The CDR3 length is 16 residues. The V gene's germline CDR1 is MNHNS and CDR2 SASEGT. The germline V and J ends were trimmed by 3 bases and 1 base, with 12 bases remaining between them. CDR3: CASSDPRDGTNEKLFF. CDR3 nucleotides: TGTGCCAGCAGTGACCCCAGGGATGGAACTAATGAAAAACTGTTTTTT.